The 16 T cell receptor beta chains listed next were all sequenced from one sample in a study of CD8 T cells in ankylosing spondylitis. TCRdb called the 5' RACE reads again in MiXCR, with one record for every CDR3 protein. The table records about 39,000 distinct CDR3 sequences, 9% to 12% of them present only once. The sample comprised blood, either unsorted or a sorted T cell fraction (not recorded which). The receptors stem from a male donor with ankylosing spondylitis or in good health (not recorded which).

Worth noting for this clonotype: A much bigger clone sits one base away, suggesting this may be a read error. The chain couples TRBV12-3 or TRBV12-4 to TRBJ2-3; D remains unclear. The CDR3 totals 14 residues. V lost 2 bases to trimming and J lost 2 bases, with 8 bases between them. CDR3 in DNA: TGTGCCAGCAGTTTACGCAGGAACACAGATACGCAGTATTTT. Translation: CASSLRRNTDTQYF.

The sample holds many counts of this clonotype. The chain links TRBV7-9 to TRBJ1-1; 12 positions match TRBD1. This CDR3 is 16 amino acids long. J was trimmed by 0 bases and V by 5 bases; bases with no gene match: 4. Per germline, CDR1 SEHNR and CDR2 FQNEAQ (reference sequence). This CDR3 is CASSNRDRGLNTEAFF. The DNA of the CDR3 is TGTGCCAGCAGCAACCGGGACAGGGGGCTGAACACTGAAGCTTTCTTT.

This clonotype was counted many times. This sequence joins TRBV12-3 or TRBV12-4 and TRBJ2-2, with 11 nucleotides matching TRBD1. The CDR3 consists of 15 residues. Germline trimming cut 6 bases from V and 4 bases from J; bases unmatched to any gene: 4. As DNA, the CDR3 is TGTGCCAGCAGACGGGACAGGGGGAGCACCGGGGAGCTGTTTTTT. Its protein is CASRRDRGSTGELFF.

This clonotype was found many times. The rearrangement joins TRBV4-3 to TRBJ1-1; the D is unclear. The CDR3 covers 15 residues. Germline CDR1 reads LGHNA; CDR2 reads YSLEER. The V gene lost 0 bases and the J gene lost 5 bases, with 13 bases spanning the gap. CDR3 coding DNA: TGCGCCAGCAGCCAAGAGCGTGGAAGGTCTACTGAAGCTTTCTTT. This sequence encodes CASSQERGRSTEAFF.

This chain uses TRBV12-3 or TRBV12-4 with TRBJ2-7; no reliable D call. The length of the CDR3 is 12 residues. Trimming removed 3 bases at V and 2 bases at J, with 5 bases between. Here the CDR3 DNA reads TGTGCCAGCAGTTTGGCAACCTACGAGCAGTACTTC. It encodes CASSLATYEQYF.

By share of the sample, this clonotype is medium-sized. V usage is TRBV29-1 and J usage is TRBJ2-5; possibly TRBD2 for D (5 bases). The length of the CDR3 is 12 residues. The germline V gene encodes CDR1 SQVTM and CDR2 ANQGSEA. The V gene lost 3 bases and the J gene lost 5 bases, with 10 bases spanning the gap. CDR3 region: CSVDGKGETQYF. CDR3 nucleotide sequence: TGCAGCGTTGACGGGAAGGGTGAGACCCAGTACTTC.

This clonotype was found many times. V gene TRBV7-2 combines with J gene TRBJ2-2, with TRBD1 matching over 10 bases. The germline V gene has CDR1 SGHTA and CDR2 FQGNSA. CDR3 length equals 14 residues. V lost 3 bases, J lost 7 bases, and 2 bases stayed unmatched. The CDR3 loop reads CASSFGTGVGELFF. The CDR3 region has the DNA TGTGCCAGCAGCTTCGGGACAGGGGTCGGGGAGCTGTTTTTT.

The chain recombines TRBV12-3 or TRBV12-4 with TRBJ1-3, with D maybe TRBD1 (5 bases). The CDR3 consists of 15 residues. The ends were cut back, 7 bases at V and 4 bases at J, with 17 bases in the middle. The CDR3 DNA follows: TGTGCCAGCACTGTTATCAGGGCCGCAGGAAACACCATATATTTT. Amino acid sequence: CASTVIRAAGNTIYF.

At least ten counts were recorded for this clonotype. The chain employs TRBV7-2 and TRBJ2-5; D is unclear. Germline V gene data show CDR1 as SGHTA and CDR2 as FQGNSA. This CDR3 has 14 amino acids. The V end lost 1 base, the J end lost 5 bases, and 11 bases lay between the germline ends. Here the CDR3 DNA reads TGTGCCAGCAGCTTAGAATTAGTAGGGGAGACCCAGTACTTC. Translated: CASSLELVGETQYF.

This clonotype showed up just a few times. The V call is TRBV19, the J call TRBJ1-1; 8 positions match TRBD1. The CDR3 totals 13 residues. Looked up from germline, CDR1 is LNHDA and CDR2 is SQIVND (reference sequence). V lost 9 bases and J lost 1; bases outside the gene matches: 4. The CDR3 region has the DNA TGTGCCAGCCAGGGGGCGGAGAACACTGAAGCTTTCTTT. Translating it yields CASQGAENTEAFF. Full variable domain (remainder filled in from reference TRBV19 and TRBJ1-1): DGGITQSPKYLFRKEGQNVTLSCEQNLNHDAMYWYRQDPGQGLRLIYYSQIVNDFQKGDIAEGYSVSREKKESFPLTVTSAQKNPTAFYLCASQGAENTEAFFGQGTRLTVV.

This clonotype was detected many times. This chain links TRBV29-1 with TRBJ2-1; tentatively, D is TRBD2 (5 bases). This CDR3 region has 16 residues. Looked up from germline, CDR1 is SQVTM and CDR2 is ANQGSEA. Deletions cut 6 bases from V and 4 bases from J, with 22 bases between. The CDR3 loop reads CSVSLLGSAGYNEQFF. In DNA form, the CDR3 reads TGCAGCGTATCCCTTCTGGGGTCGGCGGGTTACAATGAGCAGTTCTTC.

This clonotype has only a few counts. The chain recombines TRBV6-2 or TRBV6-3 with TRBJ1-5; 9 nucleotides line up with TRBD1. The ends lost 8 bases at V and 1 base at J; junction bases unmatched: 3. Germline V CDR1 and CDR2: MNHEY, SVGEGT. The CDR3 sequence is 14 residues long. Written as DNA, the CDR3 is TGTGCCAGCGGACAGGGGAAAAGCAATCAGCCCCAGCATTTT. This sequence encodes CASGQGKSNQPQHF.

In its sample, this clonotype was seen many times. The chain combines TRBV11-2 with TRBJ2-3; maybe TRBD1 (7 bases). Deletions cut 3 bases from V and 1 base from J, with 17 bases between. CDR3 length equals 17 residues. Per the germline V gene, CDR1 is SGHAT and CDR2 is FQNNGV. The CDR3 loop is CASSLAGGGTGTDTQYF. The CDR3 DNA sequence: TGTGCCAGCAGCTTGGCCGGAGGGGGGACAGGCACAGATACGCAGTATTTT.

This clonotype was seen repeatedly, ten times or more. V usage is TRBV19 and J usage is TRBJ2-2, with D possibly TRBD1 on 5 matching bases. The CDR3 consists of 15 residues. In germline, CDR1 is LNHDA, CDR2 SQIVND (reference sequence). The V and J ends lost 5 bases and 3 bases respectively, with 13 bases between them. CDR3 region: CASSASPRDTGELFF. The CDR3 DNA sequence: TGTGCCAGTAGTGCTTCCCCCAGGGACACCGGGGAGCTGTTTTTT.

This clonotype was picked up many times. An end of the junction differs from the germline gene, which may be a read error. The chain has TRBV7-7 and TRBJ2-1; 7 bases are shared with TRBD1. CDR3 length equals 15 residues. Germline V gene sequence: CDR1 SSHAT, CDR2 FNYEAQ (reference sequence). Written as DNA, the CDR3 is TGTGCTAGCAGCTTAGACAGGGTGTCCTACAATGAGCAGTTCTTC. This sequence encodes CASSLDRVSYNEQFF.

This clonotype has only a few counts. J is TRBJ2-7 and V is TRBV7-6; maybe TRBD2 (5 bases). Germline V gene data show CDR1 as SGHVS and CDR2 as FNYEAQ. V gave up 2 bases and J gave up 7 bases, with 6 bases separating them. The CDR3 runs 11 residues. The CDR3 DNA sequence: TGTGCCAGCAGCTTAACGGGAGAGCAGTACTTC. Translated, it gives CASSLTGEQYF. Looking up the rest from reference TRBV7-6 and TRBJ2-7 gives the full variable domain: GAGVSQSPRYKVTKRGQDVALRCDPISGHVSLYWYRQALGQGPEFLTYFNYEAQQDKSGLPNDRFSAERPEGSISTLTIQRTEQRDSAMYRCASSLTGEQYFGPGTRLTVT.